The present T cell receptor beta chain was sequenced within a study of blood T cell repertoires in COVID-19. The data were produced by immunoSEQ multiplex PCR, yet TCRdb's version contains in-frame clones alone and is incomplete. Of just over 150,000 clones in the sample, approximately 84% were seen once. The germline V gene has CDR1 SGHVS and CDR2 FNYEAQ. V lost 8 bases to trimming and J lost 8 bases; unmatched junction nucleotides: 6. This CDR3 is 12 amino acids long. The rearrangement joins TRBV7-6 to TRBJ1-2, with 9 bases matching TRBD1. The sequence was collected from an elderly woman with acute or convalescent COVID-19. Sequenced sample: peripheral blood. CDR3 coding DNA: TGTGCCAGCCGAACAGGGGGCGACGGCTACACCTTC. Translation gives CASRTGGDGYTF.